A selection of T cell receptor beta chains follows, all from one sample in a study of blood T cell repertoires in COVID-19. Sequencing was performed with immunoSEQ multiplex PCR; in TCRdb, only in-frame clones are kept and a portion is missing. Altogether around 70,000 clones are present, roughly 85% being singletons, with the ten largest covering about a quarter. Sequencing was carried out using peripheral blood. The receptors shown here come from a man in his sixties with active or convalescent COVID-19. CDR3s include the opening cysteine and the closing phenylalanine or tryptophan. Each record gives: V gene, J gene, clone size, D gene, CDR3 DNA, CDR3 protein. The D gene is left open where the match is weak. Clone sizes are given selectively: once, few, many, or a class where the clone is expanded.

TRBV5-1,TRBJ2-7,-,-,TGCGCCAGCAGCCCCGGGACACCATCCTACGAGCAGTACTTC,CASSPGTPSYEQYF
TRBV4-3,TRBJ2-7,-,-,TGCGCCAGCAGCCACCGGGACACCCAGAGGGACGAGCAGTACTTC,CASSHRDTQRDEQYF
TRBV28,TRBJ2-7,-,-,TGTGCCAGCAGTTTTGGAGGGGTCGACTATCCCTACGAGCAGTACTTC,CASSFGGVDYPYEQYF
TRBV19,TRBJ2-3,-,TRBD2,TGTGCCAGTAGTCCTCCCAAGCGGGGAGGCACAGATACGCAGTATTTT,CASSPPKRGGTDTQYF
TRBV24-1,TRBJ2-7,-,TRBD2,TGTGCCACCAGCGACCCCGGCAGGGAGGGCTCCTACGAGCAGTACTTC,CATSDPGREGSYEQYF
TRBV5-6,TRBJ2-5,few,TRBD2,TGTGCCAGCAGCTCCCCCCGGGACTACAAAGAGACCCAGTACTTC,CASSSPRDYKETQYF
TRBV29-1,TRBJ1-2,-,-,TGCAGCGTGGGAATGACAGGAATGGACACCTTC,CSVGMTGMDTF
TRBV5-1,TRBJ1-3,-,-,TGCGCCAGCAGTCAGTCCGGGTCCTGGGGAAACACCATATATTTT,CASSQSGSWGNTIYF
TRBV19,TRBJ1-1,-,-,TGTGCCAGTAGTGGTACAGGGGAAGCTTTCTTT,CASSGTGEAFF
TRBV4-1,TRBJ1-2,few,-,TGCGCCAGCAGCCAAGCGGGGTTGGCTAACTATGGCTACACCTTC,CASSQAGLANYGYTF
TRBV6-5,TRBJ2-7,-,TRBD2,TGTGCCAGCCGTTCTACCGCGGGGGGATCCTCCTACGAGCAGTACTTC,CASRSTAGGSSYEQYF
TRBV27,TRBJ1-2,-,TRBD1,TGTGCCAGCGCGACAGGGGGCGCCTCCTATGGCTACACCTTC,CASATGGASYGYTF
TRBV5-1,TRBJ2-5,-,TRBD2,TGCGCCAGTACCGGGACTAGCTCGGAGACCCAGTACTTC,CASTGTSSETQYF
TRBV5-1,TRBJ1-4,once,-,TGCGCCAGCAGCTTGAGCATATCGGGAACCCGAGAAAAACTGTTTTTT,CASSLSISGTREKLFF
TRBV6-1,TRBJ1-6,-,-,TGTGCCAGCAGTGAAAACTCCTCACCCCTCCACTTT,CASSENSSPLHF
TRBV28,TRBJ1-4,many,-,TGTGCCAGCAGTCGCTTCAGGGAAAAACTGTTTTTT,CASSRFREKLFF
TRBV5-4,TRBJ1-3,-,-,TGTGCCAGCAGCACCGACAGAACCTCTGGAAACACCATATATTTT,CASSTDRTSGNTIYF